A selection of T cell receptor beta chains follows, all from one sample in a study of cytomegalovirus exposure and HLA in healthy donors. TCRdb keeps only in-frame clones here, not all; method: immunoSEQ multiplex PCR. This table holds 90,000 to 150,000 clones, about 73% found once. Sequenced material: PBMCs. These receptors came from a woman between 25 and 40 years old in good health and CMV-seropositive. The conserved cysteine and the conserved F or W are not part of the CDR3 here. A D gene is named only where the DNA matches it firmly. Only some rows state a clone size, as once, few, many or a class for expanded clones.

TRBV9	NA	TRBJ1-3	13	NA	ASSVEAGPGNTIY
TRBV2	NA	TRBJ1-1	12	NA	ASRSDTSNTEAF
TRBV6-1	TRBD1	TRBJ2-2	13	few	ASRTEGASAGELF
TRBV28	TRBD2	TRBJ2-1	17	few	ASSSIVLAGGLTYNEQF
TRBV30	TRBD2	TRBJ2-3	18	NA	AWSAPTSGTLPSATDTQY
TRBV11-2	NA	TRBJ1-2	11	NA	ASRAGLNYGYT
TRBV28	NA	TRBJ1-2	14	NA	ASSLLTASRVPGYT
TRBV2	NA	TRBJ1-6	12	NA	ASTSLGENSPLH
TRBV9	TRBD2	TRBJ2-3	13	NA	ASSVGLAGGDTQY
TRBV5-1	NA	TRBJ1-1	11	NA	ASSFTGNTEAF
TRBV28	NA	TRBJ2-3	12	NA	ASKGPGDTDTQY
TRBV2	NA	TRBJ2-7	13	NA	ASSEDRNGLYEQY
TRBV5-4	NA	TRBJ1-2	13	NA	ASSLQQGATYGYT
TRBV9	TRBD2	TRBJ2-2	14	NA	ASSVATGGNTGELF
TRBV30	TRBD1	TRBJ1-2	11	NA	AGKTGANYGYT
TRBV6-1	NA	TRBJ1-1	10	few	ASSETGLEAF
TRBV19	TRBD1	TRBJ2-2	12	NA	ASIEGGKTGELF
TRBV7-9	NA	TRBJ2-1	14	NA	ASSGGLQGGYNEQF
TRBV13	NA	TRBJ2-1	9	NA	ASSSYNEQF
TRBV6-1	NA	TRBJ1-5	11	NA	ASSESPSPPQH
TRBV5-4	TRBD2	TRBJ2-3	13	NA	ASSWGGLGTDTQY
TRBV6-5	NA	TRBJ2-7	13	few	ASRNLGSRNYEQY
TRBV13	NA	NA	13	NA	ASSLGGGFTYEQY
TRBV6-5	NA	TRBJ2-7	12	NA	ASSYSGRGYEQY
TRBV7-9	NA	TRBJ1-3	13	NA	ASSKTGYSGNTIY
TRBV28	NA	TRBJ2-7	10	NA	ASSPLDREQY
TRBV7-9	TRBD1	TRBJ1-4	13	NA	ASSARDRGDEKLF
TRBV2	NA	TRBJ1-1	10	few	ASTPSGQKAF
TRBV28	TRBD1	TRBJ1-6	12	NA	ASSLDRANSPLH
TRBV29-1	TRBD1	TRBJ1-2	12	NA	SGGQGGGNYGYT
TRBV9	NA	TRBJ2-2	14	NA	ANTLYGQRIPGELF
TRBV28	TRBD1	TRBJ1-4	13	NA	ASSSSGTGDEKLF
TRBV9	TRBD1	TRBJ2-3	14	NA	ASSVGDRGRTDTQY
TRBV4-3	NA	TRBJ1-6	11	NA	ASSHSGDSPLH
TRBV6-1	TRBD1	TRBJ1-1	12	NA	ASRTGVRGTEAF
TRBV5-1	NA	TRBJ2-5	11	few	ASSLGRRETQY
TRBV5-4	NA	TRBJ2-2	11	NA	ASSFDSAGELF
TRBV10-3	NA	TRBJ2-2	10	NA	AISGGPGELF
TRBV5-4	TRBD1	TRBJ2-7	13	NA	ASRRDRGSSYEQY
TRBV28	NA	TRBJ1-2	11	NA	ASSFGVPYGYT
TRBV28	NA	TRBJ1-1	10	few	AIQTVNTEAF
TRBV7-2	NA	TRBJ2-5	12	NA	ASSLLTREETQY
TRBV2	NA	TRBJ2-3	10	NA	ASSPFMDTQY
TRBV10-3	NA	TRBJ1-5	13	NA	AISRDKYSNQPQH
TRBV5-1	TRBD2	TRBJ2-3	12	NA	ASSSAGALDTQY
TRBV28	TRBD2	TRBJ2-4	13	NA	ASSWGGLAKNIQY
TRBV4-1	TRBD1	TRBJ2-3	13	NA	ASSQRGQEPDTQY
TRBV4-1	TRBD2	TRBJ2-4	13	NA	ASSQEGRAGNIQY
TRBV7-9	TRBD1	TRBJ1-6	12	NA	ASSHGQGWSPLH
TRBV9	TRBD2	TRBJ2-7	14	NA	ASSVGSLAGAYEQY
TRBV4-3	TRBD2	TRBJ2-1	13	NA	ASSRWGGAYNEQF
TRBV7-6	TRBD1	TRBJ2-1	13	NA	ASSLVGTGYNEQF
TRBV28	NA	TRBJ1-5	10	NA	ASNLWAETTH